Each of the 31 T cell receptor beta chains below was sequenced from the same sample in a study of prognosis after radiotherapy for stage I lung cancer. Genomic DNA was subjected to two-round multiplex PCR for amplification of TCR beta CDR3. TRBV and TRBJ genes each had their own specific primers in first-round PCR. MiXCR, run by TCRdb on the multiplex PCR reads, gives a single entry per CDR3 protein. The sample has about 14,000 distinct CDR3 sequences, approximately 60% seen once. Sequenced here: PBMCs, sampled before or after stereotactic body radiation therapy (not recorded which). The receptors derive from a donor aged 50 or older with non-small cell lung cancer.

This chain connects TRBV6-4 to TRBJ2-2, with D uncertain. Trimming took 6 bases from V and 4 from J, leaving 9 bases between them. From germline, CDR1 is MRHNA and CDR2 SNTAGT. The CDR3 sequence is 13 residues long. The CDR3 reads CASSLSGTGELFF. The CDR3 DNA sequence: TGTGCCAGCAGCCTTAGTGGCACCGGGGAGCTGTTTTTT.

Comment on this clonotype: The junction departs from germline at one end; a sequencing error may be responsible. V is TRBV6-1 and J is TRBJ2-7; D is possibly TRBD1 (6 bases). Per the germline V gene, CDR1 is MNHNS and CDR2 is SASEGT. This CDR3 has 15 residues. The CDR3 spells CSSSSNYRECNEQYF. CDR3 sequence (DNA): TGTTCCAGCAGTAGCAATTACAGGGAGTGTAACGAGCAGTACTTC.

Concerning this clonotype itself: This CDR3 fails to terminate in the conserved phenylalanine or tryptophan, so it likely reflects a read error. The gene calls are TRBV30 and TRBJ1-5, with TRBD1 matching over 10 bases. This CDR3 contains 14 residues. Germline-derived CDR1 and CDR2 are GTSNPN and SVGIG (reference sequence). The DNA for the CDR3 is TGTTCCTGGACCAAGGACAGGGGGAATCAGCCCCAGCATCTT. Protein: CSWTKDRGNQPQHL.

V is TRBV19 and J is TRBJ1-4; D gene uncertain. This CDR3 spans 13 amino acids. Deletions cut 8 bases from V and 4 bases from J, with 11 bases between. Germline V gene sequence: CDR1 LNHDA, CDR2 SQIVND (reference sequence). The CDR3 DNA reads TGTGCCAGTTCGTCCGAGGTTAATGAAAAACTGTTTTTT. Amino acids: CASSSEVNEKLFF.

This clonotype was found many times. The CDR3 region is CSARSSGGDTQYF. CDR3 coding DNA: TGCAGTGCTAGGTCTAGCGGGGGAGATACGCAGTATTTT. This chain links TRBV20-1 with TRBJ2-3; 10 nucleotides align to TRBD2. The CDR3 has 13 amino acids. Trimming cost V 3 bases and J 5 bases; bases outside gene matches: 2. The germline V gene has CDR1 DFQATT and CDR2 SNEGSKA (reference sequence).

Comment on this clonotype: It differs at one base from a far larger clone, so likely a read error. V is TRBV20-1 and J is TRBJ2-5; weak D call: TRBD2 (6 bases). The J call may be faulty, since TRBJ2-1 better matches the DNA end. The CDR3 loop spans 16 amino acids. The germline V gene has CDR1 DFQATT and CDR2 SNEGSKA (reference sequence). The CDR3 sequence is CSARDGVGLSYNEQFF. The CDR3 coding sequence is TGCAGTGCTAGAGATGGGGTGGGACTTAGTTACAATGAGCAGTTCTTC.

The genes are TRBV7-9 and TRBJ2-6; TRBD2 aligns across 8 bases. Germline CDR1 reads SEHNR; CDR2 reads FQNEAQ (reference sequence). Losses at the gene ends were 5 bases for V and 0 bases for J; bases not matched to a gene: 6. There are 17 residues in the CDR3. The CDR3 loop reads CASSGAGALSGANVLTF. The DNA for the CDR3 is TGTGCCAGCAGCGGAGCGGGGGCGCTCTCTGGGGCCAACGTCCTGACTTTC.

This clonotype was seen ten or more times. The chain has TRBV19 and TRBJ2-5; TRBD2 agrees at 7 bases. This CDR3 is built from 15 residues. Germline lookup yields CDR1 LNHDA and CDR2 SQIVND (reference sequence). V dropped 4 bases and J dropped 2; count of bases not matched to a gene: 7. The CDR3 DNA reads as TGTGCCAGTAGTACCCTCCGGGAGGCTCAAGAGACCCAGTACTTC. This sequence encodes CASSTLREAQETQYF.

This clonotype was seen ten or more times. CDR3 sequence reads: CASSPIPGQGRNEQFF. The CDR3 DNA is TGTGCCAGCAGCCCCATCCCCGGACAGGGGCGGAATGAGCAGTTCTTC. The chain employs TRBV6-1 and TRBJ2-1; TRBD1 aligns across 9 bases. The CDR3 spans 16 residues. J lost 7 bases, V lost 6 bases, and 13 bases had no gene match. Germline CDR1 reads MNHNS; CDR2 reads SASEGT.

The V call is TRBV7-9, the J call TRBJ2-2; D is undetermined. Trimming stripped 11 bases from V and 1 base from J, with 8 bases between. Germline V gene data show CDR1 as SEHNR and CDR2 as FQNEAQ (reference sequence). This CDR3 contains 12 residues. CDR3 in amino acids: CARVGNTGELFF. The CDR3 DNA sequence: TGTGCCCGAGTTGGGAACACCGGGGAGCTGTTTTTT.

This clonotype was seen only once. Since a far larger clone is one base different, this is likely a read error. Here the CDR3 reads CASSDGRAGDYNDQFF. Here the CDR3 DNA reads TGTGCCAGCAGTGACGGTCGAGCGGGAGACTACAATGATCAGTTCTTC. The chain combines TRBV6-1 with TRBJ2-1; TRBD2 agrees at 8 bases. This CDR3 contains 16 residues. The germline CDR1 and CDR2 sequences are MNHNS and SASEGT.

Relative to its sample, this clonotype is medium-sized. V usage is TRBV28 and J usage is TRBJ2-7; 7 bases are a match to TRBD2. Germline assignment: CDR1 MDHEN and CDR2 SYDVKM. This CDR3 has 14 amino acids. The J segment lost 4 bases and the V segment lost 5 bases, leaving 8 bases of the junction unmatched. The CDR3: CASSRTRGGYEQYF. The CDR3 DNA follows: TGTGCCAGCAGTCGTACTCGCGGGGGATACGAGCAGTACTTC.

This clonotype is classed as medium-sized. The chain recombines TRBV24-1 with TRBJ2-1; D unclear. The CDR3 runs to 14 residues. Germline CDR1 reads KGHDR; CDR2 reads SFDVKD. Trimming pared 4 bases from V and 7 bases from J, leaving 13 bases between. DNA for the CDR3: TGTGCCACCAGTGACTCCGACCCGCCTAATGAGCAGTTCTTC. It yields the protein CATSDSDPPNEQFF.

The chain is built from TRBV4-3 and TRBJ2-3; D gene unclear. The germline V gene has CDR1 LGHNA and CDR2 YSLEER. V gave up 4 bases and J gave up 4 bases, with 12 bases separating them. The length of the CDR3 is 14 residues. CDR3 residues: CASSPSSPSDTQYF. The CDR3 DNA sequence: TGCGCCAGCAGCCCATCCTCTCCCTCAGATACGCAGTATTTT.

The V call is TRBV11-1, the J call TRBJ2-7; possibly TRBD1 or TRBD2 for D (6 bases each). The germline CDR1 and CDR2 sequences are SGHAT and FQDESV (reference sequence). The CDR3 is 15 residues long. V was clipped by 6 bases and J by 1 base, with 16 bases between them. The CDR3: CASRAQGGGSYEQYF. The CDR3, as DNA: TGTGCCAGCAGAGCACAGGGAGGCGGGTCCTACGAGCAGTACTTC.

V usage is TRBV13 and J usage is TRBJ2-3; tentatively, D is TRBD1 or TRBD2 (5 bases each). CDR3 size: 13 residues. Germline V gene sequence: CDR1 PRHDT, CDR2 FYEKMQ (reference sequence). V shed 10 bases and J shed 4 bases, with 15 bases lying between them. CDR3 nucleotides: TGTGCCACCGCGTGGGGACGCCCAGATACGCAGTATTTT. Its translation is CATAWGRPDTQYF.

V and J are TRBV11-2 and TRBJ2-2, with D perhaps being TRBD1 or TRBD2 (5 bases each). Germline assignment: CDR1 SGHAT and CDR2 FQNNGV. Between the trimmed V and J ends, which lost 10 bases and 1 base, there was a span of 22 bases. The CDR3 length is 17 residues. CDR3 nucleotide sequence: TGTGCCACGAGCAAGTTCCGGGGCAGGAAGAACACCGGGGAGCTGTTTTTT. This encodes CATSKFRGRKNTGELFF.

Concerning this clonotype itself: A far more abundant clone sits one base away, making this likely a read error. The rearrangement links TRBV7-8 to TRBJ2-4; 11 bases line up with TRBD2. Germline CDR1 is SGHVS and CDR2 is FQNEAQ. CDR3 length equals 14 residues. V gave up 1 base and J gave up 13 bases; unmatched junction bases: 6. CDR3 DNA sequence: TGTGCCAGCAGCTTAGAACTAGCGGGAGATACCCAGTACTTC. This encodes CASSLELAGDTQYF.

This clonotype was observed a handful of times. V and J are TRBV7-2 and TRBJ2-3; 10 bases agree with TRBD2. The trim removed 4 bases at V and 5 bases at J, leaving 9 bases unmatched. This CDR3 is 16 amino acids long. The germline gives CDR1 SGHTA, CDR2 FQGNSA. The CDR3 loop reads CASSSALAGVGDTQYF. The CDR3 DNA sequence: TGTGCCAGCAGCTCCGCCCTAGCGGGAGTCGGAGATACGCAGTATTTT. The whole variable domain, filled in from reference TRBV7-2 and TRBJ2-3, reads GAGVSQSPSNKVTEKGKDVELRCDPISGHTALYWYRQSLGQGLEFLIYFQGNSAPDKSGLPSDRFSAERTGGSVSTLTIQRTQQEDSAVYLCASSSALAGVGDTQYFGPGTRLTVL.

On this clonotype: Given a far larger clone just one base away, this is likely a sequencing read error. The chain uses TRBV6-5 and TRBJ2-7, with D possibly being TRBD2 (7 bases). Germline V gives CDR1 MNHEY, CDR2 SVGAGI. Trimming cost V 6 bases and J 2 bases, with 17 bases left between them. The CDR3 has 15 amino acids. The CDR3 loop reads CASSRGLSGAYEQYF. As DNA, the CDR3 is TGTGCCAGCAGCAGGGGACTATCGGGAGCCTACGAGCAGTACTTC.

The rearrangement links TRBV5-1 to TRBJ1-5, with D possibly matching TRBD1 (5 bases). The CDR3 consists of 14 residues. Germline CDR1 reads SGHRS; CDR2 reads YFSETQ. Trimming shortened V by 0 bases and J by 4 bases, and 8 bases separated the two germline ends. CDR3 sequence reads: CASSLEGVNQPQHF. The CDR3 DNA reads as TGCGCCAGCAGCTTGGAAGGGGTGAATCAGCCCCAGCATTTT.

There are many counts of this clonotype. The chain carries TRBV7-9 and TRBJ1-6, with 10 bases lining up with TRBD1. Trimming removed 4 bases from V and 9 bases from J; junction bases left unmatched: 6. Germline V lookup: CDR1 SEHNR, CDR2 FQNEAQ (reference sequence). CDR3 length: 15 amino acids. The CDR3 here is CASSSYRDRGSPLHF. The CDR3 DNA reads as TGTGCCAGCAGCTCCTACCGGGACAGGGGTTCACCCCTCCACTTT.

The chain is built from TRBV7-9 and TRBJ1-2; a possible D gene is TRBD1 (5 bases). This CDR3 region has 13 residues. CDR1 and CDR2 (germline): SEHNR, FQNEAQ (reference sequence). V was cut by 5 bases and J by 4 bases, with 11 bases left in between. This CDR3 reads CASSGTLSYGYTF. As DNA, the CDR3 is TGTGCCAGCAGCGGGACCCTCTCCTATGGCTACACCTTC.

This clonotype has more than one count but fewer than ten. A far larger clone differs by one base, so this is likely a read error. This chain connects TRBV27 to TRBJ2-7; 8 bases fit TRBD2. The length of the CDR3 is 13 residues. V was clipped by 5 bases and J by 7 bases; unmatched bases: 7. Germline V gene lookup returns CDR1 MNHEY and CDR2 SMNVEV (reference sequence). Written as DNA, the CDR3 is TGTGCCAGCAGTCGGACTAGCTACAATGAGCAGTACTTC. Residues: CASSRTSYNEQYF.

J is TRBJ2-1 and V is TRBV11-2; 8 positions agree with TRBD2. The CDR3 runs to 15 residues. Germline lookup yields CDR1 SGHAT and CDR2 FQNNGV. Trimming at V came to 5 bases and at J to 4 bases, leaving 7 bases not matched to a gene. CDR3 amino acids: CASSREASGYNEQFF. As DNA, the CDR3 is TGTGCCAGCAGCAGAGAGGCTAGCGGGTACAATGAGCAGTTCTTC.

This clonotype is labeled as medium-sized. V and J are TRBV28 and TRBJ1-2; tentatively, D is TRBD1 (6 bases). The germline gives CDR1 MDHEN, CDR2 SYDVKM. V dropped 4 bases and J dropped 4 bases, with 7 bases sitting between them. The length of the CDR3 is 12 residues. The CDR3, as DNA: TGTGCCAGCAGTTCCAGGGGCTATGGCTACACCTTC. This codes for CASSSRGYGYTF.

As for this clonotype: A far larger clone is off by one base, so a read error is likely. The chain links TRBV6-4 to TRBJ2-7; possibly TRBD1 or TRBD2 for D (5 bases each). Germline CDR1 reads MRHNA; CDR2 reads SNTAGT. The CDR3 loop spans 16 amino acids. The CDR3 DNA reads TGTGCCAGCAGTTACTCAGGGACGGATGCGAGCTACGAGCAGTACTTC. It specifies CASSYSGTDASYEQYF.

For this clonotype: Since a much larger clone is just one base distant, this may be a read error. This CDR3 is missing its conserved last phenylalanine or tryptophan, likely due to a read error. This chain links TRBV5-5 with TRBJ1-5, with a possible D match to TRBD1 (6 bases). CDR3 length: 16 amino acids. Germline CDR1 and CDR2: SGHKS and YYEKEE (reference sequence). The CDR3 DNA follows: TGTGCCAGCAGCATGGGAGAGAGTCAGGGGAATCAGTCCCAGCATCTT. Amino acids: CASSMGESQGNQSQHL.

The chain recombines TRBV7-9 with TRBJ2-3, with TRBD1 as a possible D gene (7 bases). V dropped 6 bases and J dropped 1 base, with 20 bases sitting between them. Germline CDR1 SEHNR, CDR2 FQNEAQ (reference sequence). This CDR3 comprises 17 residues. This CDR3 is CASRGGTDTPGTDTQYF. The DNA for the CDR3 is TGTGCCAGCAGAGGGGGGACAGACACCCCAGGCACAGATACGCAGTATTTT.

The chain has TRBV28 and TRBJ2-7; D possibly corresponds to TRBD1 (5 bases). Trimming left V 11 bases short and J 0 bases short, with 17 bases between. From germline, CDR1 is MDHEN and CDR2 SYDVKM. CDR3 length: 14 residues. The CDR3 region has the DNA TGTGCCCATAAAAGGGGTTTGAGCTCCTACGAGCAGTACTTC. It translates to CAHKRGLSSYEQYF.

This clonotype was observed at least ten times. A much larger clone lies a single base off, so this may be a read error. CDR3 residues: CASSLGDSDGELFF. The CDR3 DNA sequence: TGCGCCAGCAGCTTGGGGGATAGTGACGGGGAGCTGTTTTTT. This chain links TRBV5-1 with TRBJ2-2, with D unclear. Germline loops: CDR1 SGHRS, CDR2 YFSETQ. Trimming took off 0 bases at V and 7 bases at J, with 10 bases between the two ends. The CDR3 is 14 residues long.